This TCR beta chain is drawn from a study of blood T cells in healthy people across ages. A second PCR of about 7 to 12 cycles used a sample-barcoded 5' primer and a J-beta primer mix. TCRdb re-derived calls from the 5' RACE reads in MiXCR, one entry per CDR3 protein. The sample holds about 670,000 distinct CDR3 sequences; 40% to 65% are singletons and the top ten take roughly 13%. As for this clonotype: The junction and the germline gene differ at one end; a read error may be behind it.

The CDR3 runs 15 residues. Germline CDR1 reads MNHEY; CDR2 reads SVGAGI. The chain has TRBV6-5 and TRBJ1-2; no definite D call. This receptor was taken from a woman of 80 years or more in good health. Sequencing used blood. The CDR3 DNA reads TGTGCCAGCAGCATCGACGCCCGCAGCGTCTATGGTTACACCTTC. It translates to CASSIDARSVYGYTF.